Below are 26 T cell receptor beta chains sequenced from a single sample in a study of cytotoxic CD8 clonotypes in ibrutinib-treated CLL. Sequencing used immunoSEQ multiplex PCR; TCRdb keeps in-frame clones, though not all of them. The sample includes fewer than 100,000 clones, around 75% of them seen just once. The sequencing here drew on PBMCs, taken after 12 months of ibrutinib treatment. The receptors shown here come from a human donor with chronic lymphocytic leukemia.

The rearrangement joins TRBV19 to TRBJ2-1; D perhaps matches TRBD1 (6 bases). CDR3 length: 13 residues. CDR1 is LNHDA and CDR2 is SQIVND in the germline V gene (reference sequence). The V and J ends lost 5 bases and 5 bases respectively, with 10 bases between them. The CDR3 reads CASSRNRDNEQFF. The DNA of the CDR3 is TGTGCCAGTAGTCGTAACAGGGACAATGAGCAGTTCTTC.

This sequence joins TRBV27 and TRBJ2-1, with D tentatively TRBD2 (6 bases). Germline CDR1 MNHEY, CDR2 SMNVEV (reference sequence). Trimming stripped 0 bases from V and 0 bases from J, with 12 bases between. The CDR3 extends over 17 amino acids. Here the CDR3 reads CASSLSARDFSYNEQFF. For the CDR3, the DNA is TGTGCCAGCAGTTTATCGGCCCGGGACTTCTCCTACAATGAGCAGTTCTTC.

This sequence joins TRBV7-6 and TRBJ1-3; 9 nucleotides line up with TRBD1. V trimming: 5 bases; J trimming: 0 bases; junction bases outside the gene matches: 11. Looked up from germline, CDR1 is SGHVS and CDR2 is FNYEAQ. This CDR3 is built from 18 residues. CDR3 region: CASSRVGTGIHSGNTIYF. In DNA, the CDR3 is TGTGCCAGCAGCCGGGTGGGGACAGGGATCCACTCTGGAAACACCATATATTTT.

This chain connects TRBV7-8 to TRBJ1-6; D perhaps matches TRBD1 (5 bases). Trimming removed 5 bases from V and 0 bases from J, with 20 bases in between. Germline V lookup: CDR1 SGHVS, CDR2 FQNEAQ. The CDR3 consists of 19 residues. CDR3 DNA: TGTGCCAGCAGCCTCCCGTGGCAGGGACTGAGCTCCTATAATTCACCCCTCCACTTT. As protein: CASSLPWQGLSSYNSPLHF.

This chain connects TRBV20-1 to TRBJ2-7; 8 bases are a match to TRBD1. The CDR3 consists of 11 residues. CDR1 and CDR2 (germline): DFQATT, SNEGSKA (reference sequence). Germline trimming cut 4 bases from V and 8 bases from J; bases unmatched to any gene: 4. This CDR3 reads CSAKDRVQQYF. The CDR3 bases are TGCAGTGCTAAGGACAGGGTGCAGCAGTACTTC.

This clone was observed once. This CDR3 is CASSPPGGINTEAFF. CDR3 nucleotide sequence: TGTGCCAGCTCACCACCCGGGGGAATTAACACTGAAGCTTTCTTT. The V and J genes are TRBV18 and TRBJ1-1; possible D gene TRBD1, 5 bases. The ends were cut back, 0 bases at V and 2 bases at J, with 10 bases in the middle. Germline loops: CDR1 KGHSH, CDR2 LQKENI. The CDR3 sequence is 15 residues long. Together with reference TRBV18 and TRBJ1-1, the CDR3 gives the full variable domain: NAGVMQNPRHLVRRRGQEARLRCSPMKGHSHVYWYRQLPEEGLKFMVYLQKENIIDESGMPKERFSAEFPKEGPSILRIQQVVRGDSAAYFCASSPPGGINTEAFFGQGTRLTVV.

The chain has TRBV7-2 and TRBJ2-2, with 12 bases fitting TRBD2. V trimming: 1 base; J trimming: 7 bases; junction bases outside the gene matches: 10. Per germline, CDR1 SGHTA and CDR2 FQGNSA. The CDR3 extends over 18 amino acids. The CDR3: CASSLVPLAGGRGGELFF. Written as DNA, the CDR3 is TGTGCCAGCAGCTTAGTCCCCCTAGCGGGGGGGCGGGGCGGGGAGCTGTTTTTT.

The chain carries TRBV7-3 and TRBJ2-7; D possibly corresponds to TRBD2 (6 bases). Germline V CDR1 and CDR2: SGHTA, FQGTGA. The CDR3 is 14 residues long. The V end was cut by 6 bases, the J end by 2 bases, with 14 bases between. The CDR3 protein is CASSIMEGPYEQYF. The CDR3 DNA reads as TGTGCCAGCAGTATCATGGAGGGCCCCTACGAGCAGTACTTC.

This chain joins TRBV10-3 and TRBJ2-7; D may be TRBD1 (7 bases). The CDR3 has 13 amino acids. Germline loops: CDR1 ENHRY, CDR2 SYGVKD. V lost 10 bases to trimming and J lost 1 base, with 14 bases between them. The CDR3 is CATRRDSSYEQYF. CDR3 DNA sequence: TGTGCCACCAGGCGGGACAGTTCCTACGAGCAGTACTTC.

This sequence joins TRBV7-3 and TRBJ2-7, with 11 bases aligning to TRBD2. CDR3 length: 15 residues. Germline V gives CDR1 SGHTA, CDR2 FQGTGA. The trim removed 2 bases at V and 3 bases at J, leaving 3 bases unmatched. The CDR3 spells CASSLGTSGLYEQYF. DNA of the CDR3: TGTGCCAGCAGCTTAGGGACTAGCGGCCTCTACGAGCAGTACTTC.

This clone came up a few times. V usage is TRBV7-9 and J usage is TRBJ2-1; D is perhaps TRBD1 (7 bases). The CDR3 length is 15 residues. Germline V gene data show CDR1 as SEHNR and CDR2 as FQNEAQ (reference sequence). Trimming cost V 2 bases and J 6 bases, with 14 bases left between them. The CDR3 here is CASSLRGRGVNEQFF. The CDR3 bases are TGTGCCAGCAGCTTAAGGGGGCGCGGGGTCAATGAGCAGTTCTTC.

This clone was recorded at least ten times. V and J are TRBV7-9 and TRBJ2-7; a possible D gene is TRBD1 (5 bases). This CDR3 region has 15 residues. Germline V gene data show CDR1 as SEHNR and CDR2 as FQNEAQ (reference sequence). Trimming pared 4 bases from V and 1 base from J, leaving 14 bases between. The CDR3 protein is CASSSRVGQSYEQYF. The CDR3 bases are TGTGCCAGCAGCTCTAGGGTGGGGCAGTCCTACGAGCAGTACTTC.

The gene calls are TRBV6-4 and TRBJ2-1, with TRBD2 matching 12 bases. This CDR3 comprises 16 residues. CDR1 and CDR2 from the germline V gene are MRHNA and SNTAGT. Trimming took 6 bases from V and 4 from J; bases not matched to a gene: 7. The CDR3 protein is CASSARLAGVYNEQFF. CDR3 nucleotide sequence: TGTGCCAGCAGCGCCCGACTAGCGGGGGTGTACAATGAGCAGTTCTTC.

V gene TRBV7-6 combines with J gene TRBJ1-3, with 10 nucleotides matching TRBD1. The germline V gene has CDR1 SGHVS and CDR2 FNYEAQ. Unmatched junction bases numbered 4, after V lost 1 base and J lost 4 bases. The CDR3 covers 16 residues. The CDR3 coding sequence is TGTGCCAGCAGCTTAGAGACAGGGGGCCGGGGAAACACCATATATTTT. Translated: CASSLETGGRGNTIYF.

This rearrangement joins TRBV4-2 to TRBJ2-5; D not certain. CDR1 and CDR2 (germline): LGHNA, YNFKEQ. With 0 bases removed from V and 2 bases from J, the gap between germline ends came to 4 bases. The CDR3 sequence is 13 residues long. In nucleotides, the CDR3 is TGTGCCAGCAGCCAAGACAGGCAAGAGACCCAGTACTTC. Translation gives CASSQDRQETQYF.

J is TRBJ1-1 and V is TRBV27; a possible D gene is TRBD1 (6 bases). CDR3 length: 18 residues. V shed 3 bases and J shed 1 base, with 21 bases lying between them. In germline, CDR1 is MNHEY, CDR2 SMNVEV (reference sequence). CDR3 in amino acids: CASSFRGAGAFQNTEAFF. CDR3 nucleotides: TGTGCCAGCAGTTTTAGGGGAGCAGGGGCTTTCCAGAACACTGAAGCTTTCTTT.

The rearrangement links TRBV7-6 to TRBJ2-7; 9 nucleotides align to TRBD1. CDR1 and CDR2 (germline): SGHVS, FNYEAQ. V was clipped by 1 base and J by 6 bases; unmatched bases: 10. This CDR3 is built from 16 residues. The CDR3 DNA is TGTGCCAGCAGCTTAGTTGCGGGACAGGGCTTTGGCGAGCAGTACTTC. Translated: CASSLVAGQGFGEQYF.

V and J are TRBV4-3 and TRBJ2-5; D ambiguous. Germline loops: CDR1 LGHNA, CDR2 YSLEER. This CDR3 contains 16 residues. Trimming removed 0 bases from V and 1 base from J, with 12 bases in between. Here the CDR3 reads CASSQDGPFGQETQYF. In nucleotides, the CDR3 is TGCGCCAGCAGCCAAGATGGACCCTTCGGCCAAGAGACCCAGTACTTC.

This chain connects TRBV7-9 to TRBJ1-5; D is ambiguous. V was clipped by 2 bases and J by 6 bases, with 17 bases between them. The germline V gene has CDR1 SEHNR and CDR2 FQNEAQ (reference sequence). This CDR3 is 16 amino acids long. CDR3 DNA: TGTGCCAGCAGCTTACGGTCCGACGGAAGTAGTCAGCCCCAGCATTTT. The encoded protein is CASSLRSDGSSQPQHF.

This rearrangement joins TRBV13 to TRBJ2-1, with 7 bases identical to TRBD2. V gave up 1 base and J gave up 5 bases; unmatched junction bases: 11. CDR3 length: 17 residues. Looked up from germline, CDR1 is PRHDT and CDR2 is FYEKMQ (reference sequence). CDR3 protein: CASSLAGWGTTDNEQFF. In DNA form, the CDR3 reads TGTGCCAGCAGCTTAGCCGGGTGGGGGACTACCGACAATGAGCAGTTCTTC.

This clone has a handful of counts. Here the CDR3 reads CASSQGPVGGYYEQYF. The CDR3 DNA sequence: TGTGCCAGCAGCCAAGGGCCCGTCGGGGGGTACTACGAGCAGTACTTC. The chain couples TRBV4-2 to TRBJ2-7; 7 bases are a match to TRBD2. The CDR3 length is 16 residues. The germline V gene encodes CDR1 LGHNA and CDR2 YNFKEQ. V lost 1 base, J lost 3 bases, and 9 bases stayed unmatched.

The gene calls are TRBV19 and TRBJ2-2; no definite D call. The V end lost 7 bases, the J end lost 3 bases, and 12 bases lay between the germline ends. Germline CDR1 LNHDA, CDR2 SQIVND (reference sequence). The CDR3 is 14 amino acids. CDR3 loop: CASNGGWHTGELFF. The CDR3 nucleotides are TGTGCCAGTAACGGCGGCTGGCACACCGGGGAGCTGTTTTTT.

This clone was observed at least ten times. The chain links TRBV7-2 to TRBJ2-7, with 7 bases fitting TRBD2. In germline, CDR1 is SGHTA, CDR2 FQGNSA. This CDR3 is built from 12 residues. Trimming at V came to 8 bases and at J to 3 bases, leaving 4 bases not matched to a gene. CDR3 residues: CASRGRGYEQYF. The CDR3 DNA sequence: TGTGCCAGCCGTGGGAGGGGCTACGAGCAGTACTTC. The whole variable domain, remainder taken from reference TRBV7-2 and TRBJ2-7, is GAGVSQSPSNKVTEKGKDVELRCDPISGHTALYWYRQSLGQGLEFLIYFQGNSAPDKSGLPSDRFSAERTGGSVSTLTIQRTQQEDSAVYLCASRGRGYEQYFGPGTRLTVT.

Note on this clone: With a much larger clone just one base away, this may be a read error. The rearrangement links TRBV13 to TRBJ2-1; no reliable D call. The CDR3 spans 14 residues. Germline V gives CDR1 PRHDT, CDR2 FYEKMQ (reference sequence). Trimming took off 0 bases at V and 0 bases at J, with 3 bases between the two ends. The CDR3 protein is CASSLGGSYNEQFF. The CDR3, as DNA: TGTGCCAGCAGCTTAGGGGGCTCCTACAATGAGCAGTTCTTC.

This chain connects TRBV7-8 to TRBJ2-2, with TRBD2 matching over 10 bases. Germline lookup yields CDR1 SGHVS and CDR2 FQNEAQ. Trimming at V came to 1 base and at J to 1 base, leaving 0 bases not matched to a gene. This CDR3 has 16 amino acids. The CDR3 region has the DNA TGTGCCAGCAGCTTAGTAGCGGGGGGGAACACCGGGGAGCTGTTTTTT. It yields the protein CASSLVAGGNTGELFF.

The chain employs TRBV30 and TRBJ1-1; D call uncertain. The CDR3 runs to 13 residues. Trimming cost V 0 bases and J 1 base, with 6 bases left between them. Germline CDR1 GTSNPN, CDR2 SVGIG (reference sequence). The CDR3 sequence: CAWSVRTNTEAFF. CDR3 sequence (DNA): TGTGCCTGGAGTGTACGAACGAACACTGAAGCTTTCTTT.